The 26 T cell receptor beta chains reported below all come from one sample, sequenced in a study of CD8+CD57+ T cells in acquired aplastic anemia. Selection for sequencing was limited to patients who had shown CD8+CD57+ cell expansion by flow cytometry. The use of genomic DNA as template underpinned the TCR beta VDJ and CDR3 profiling. TCRdb analysed the reads with MiXCR anew, one entry per CDR3 protein. The sample records around 150,000 distinct CDR3 sequences, roughly 43% being singletons. Sample: sorted CD4+, CD8+, or CD8+CD57+ T cells (not recorded which) from PBMCs. The source is a human donor with aplastic anemia.

The J gene is TRBJ1-1, the V gene TRBV7-8, with no clear D. Germline V CDR1 and CDR2: SGHVS, FQNEAQ. This CDR3 spans 16 amino acids. V was trimmed by 1 base and J by 0 bases, leaving 12 bases between them. For the CDR3, the DNA is TGTGCCAGCAGCTTAGTGGCGGCGGGTGTGAACACTGAAGCTTTCTTT. Amino acid sequence: CASSLVAAGVNTEAFF. Using reference TRBV7-8 and TRBJ1-1 for the parts outside the CDR3, the full variable domain is GAGVSQSPRYKVAKRGQDVALRCDPISGHVSLFWYQQALGQGPEFLTYFQNEAQLDKSGLPSDRFFAERPEGSVSTLKIQRTQQEDSAVYLCASSLVAAGVNTEAFFGQGTRLTVV.

The chain joins TRBV20-1 to TRBJ2-7; no clear D. CDR3 length: 11 amino acids. The germline V gene has CDR1 DFQATT and CDR2 SNEGSKA (reference sequence). Trimming pared 5 bases from V and 0 bases from J, leaving 5 bases between. This CDR3 is CSAPFSYEQYF. The CDR3 DNA sequence: TGCAGTGCTCCCTTCTCCTACGAGCAGTACTTC.

This clonotype was observed many times. This chain uses TRBV9 with TRBJ1-4; D is ambiguous. V lost 3 bases, J lost 9 bases, and 27 bases lay in between. The CDR3 spans 18 residues. Germline CDR1 SGDLS, CDR2 YYNGEE. The CDR3 reads CASSDPHLVPQESKKLFF. The CDR3 nucleotides read TGTGCCAGCAGCGATCCACATCTCGTGCCGCAGGAGTCGAAAAAACTGTTTTTT.

In its sample, this clonotype was seen many times. This rearrangement joins TRBV19 to TRBJ2-1, with D perhaps TRBD1 or TRBD2 (5 bases each). The CDR3 extends over 13 amino acids. V lost 6 bases and J 11 bases, leaving 17 bases between the germline ends. CDR1 LNHDA and CDR2 SQIVND come from the germline V gene (reference sequence). The CDR3 is CASSNTPREKQFF. The CDR3 region has the DNA TGTGCCAGTAGCAACACCCCCAGGGAGAAGCAGTTCTTC.

The chain employs TRBV5-1 and TRBJ1-2; D not resolved. Trimming took 2 bases from V and 0 from J, leaving 14 bases between them. Germline V gene lookup returns CDR1 SGHRS and CDR2 YFSETQ. This CDR3 comprises 16 residues. The CDR3 spells CASSFGSNAANYGYTF. The DNA for the CDR3 is TGCGCCAGCAGCTTTGGGAGCAACGCAGCTAACTATGGCTACACCTTC.

This sequence joins TRBV30 and TRBJ2-7; either TRBD1 or TRBD2 may supply D (5 bases each). Germline V gene lookup returns CDR1 GTSNPN and CDR2 SVGIG (reference sequence). This CDR3 is 14 amino acids long. V was cut by 2 bases and J by 2 bases, with 13 bases left in between. The CDR3 nucleotides read TGTGCCTGGAGTACCGGGGCAGGTACCTACGAGCAGTACTTC. It yields the protein CAWSTGAGTYEQYF.

This clonotype has at least ten counts. The CDR3 is CASSTPPLSGANVLTF. DNA of the CDR3: TGTGCCAGTAGTACCCCCCCCCTCTCTGGGGCCAACGTCCTGACTTTC. The rearrangement uses TRBV19 and TRBJ2-6; D unresolved. CDR3 length: 16 residues. The V gene's germline CDR1 is LNHDA and CDR2 SQIVND (reference sequence). Deletions cut 4 bases from V and 0 bases from J, with 10 bases between.

At least ten counts were recorded for this clonotype. J is TRBJ1-3 and V is TRBV20-1, with a possible D match to TRBD1 (5 bases). The ends were cut back, 4 bases at V and 0 bases at J, with 10 bases in the middle. The length of the CDR3 is 14 residues. CDR1 and CDR2 (germline): DFQATT, SNEGSKA (reference sequence). The CDR3 loop reads CSATDDSSGNTIYF. CDR3 in DNA: TGCAGTGCTACCGACGACAGCTCTGGAAACACCATATATTTT.

Concerning this clonotype itself: A much larger clonotype is one base distant, so this may be a read error. The chain employs TRBV28 and TRBJ2-7; D ambiguous. This CDR3 is built from 13 residues. Germline V gives CDR1 MDHEN, CDR2 SYDVKM. CDR3 DNA sequence: TGTGTCAGCAGTGGACGGTCTCCCTACGAGCAGTACTTC. Amino acid sequence: CVSSGRSPYEQYF.

The rearrangement joins TRBV19 to TRBJ1-5; 10 bases fit TRBD1. The CDR3 is 15 amino acids. The V gene end was trimmed by 10 bases and the J gene end by 6 bases; junction bases not matched to a gene: 12. CDR1 is LNHDA, CDR2 SQIVND, per germline (reference sequence). CDR3 loop: CATSLGQGTGQPQHF. DNA for the CDR3: TGTGCCACCTCCCTGGGACAGGGGACGGGTCAGCCCCAGCATTTT.

On this clonotype: One end of the junction does not line up with germline, which may come from a read error. The chain recombines TRBV19 with TRBJ2-1; possibly TRBD2 for D (5 bases). The CDR3 is made up of 14 amino acids. CDR1 is LNHDA, CDR2 SQIVND, per germline (reference sequence). CDR3 loop: CASSIGLPTFGQSF. The CDR3 nucleotides are TGTGCCAGTAGTATCGGACTCCCAACCTTTGGGCAGTCCTTC. Looking up the rest from reference TRBV19 and TRBJ2-1 gives the full variable domain: DGGITQSPKYLFRKEGQNVTLSCEQNLNHDAMYWYRQDPGQGLRLIYYSQIVNDFQKGDIAEGYSVSREKKESFPLTVTSAQKNPTAFYLCASSIGLPTFGQSFGPGTRLTVL.

This chain uses TRBV20-1 with TRBJ1-2; TRBD1 matches at 7 bases. V lost 3 bases to trimming and J lost 8 bases; unmatched junction nucleotides: 6. The CDR3 is 12 residues long. CDR1 and CDR2 (germline): DFQATT, SNEGSKA (reference sequence). The CDR3 DNA reads as TGCAGTGCTAGCAAACAGGGGAAGGGCTACACCTTC. It specifies CSASKQGKGYTF.

The table lists this clonotype with a count of one. A much larger clone lies a single base off, so this may be a read error. The rearrangement joins TRBV6-5 to TRBJ2-7, with 12 bases matching TRBD2. Per germline, CDR1 MNHEY and CDR2 SVGAGI. The CDR3 runs 16 residues. CDR3 sequence reads: CAGSYRGLAGSYEQYF. The CDR3 nucleotides read TGTGCCGGCAGTTACCGAGGACTAGCGGGGTCCTACGAGCAGTACTTC.

This clonotype was detected ten times or more. The rearrangement uses TRBV7-6 and TRBJ2-2; D is possibly TRBD2 (6 bases). Trimming stripped 1 base from V and 3 bases from J, with 15 bases between. The CDR3 has 17 residues. CDR1 is SGHVS and CDR2 is FNYEAQ in the germline V gene. CDR3: CASSLGRLASDTGELFF. The CDR3 DNA follows: TGTGCCAGCAGCTTAGGACGGTTGGCTAGCGACACCGGGGAGCTGTTTTTT.

This clonotype was counted a few times. The chain has TRBV28 and TRBJ2-7; 10 bases align to TRBD2. CDR1 MDHEN and CDR2 SYDVKM come from the germline V gene. Trimming at V came to 5 bases and at J to 6 bases, leaving 4 bases not matched to a gene. This CDR3 has 13 residues. Written as DNA, the CDR3 is TGTGCCAGCAGTCCCCGGACTAGCGGCGAGCAGTACTTC. Protein sequence: CASSPRTSGEQYF. Looking up the rest from reference TRBV28 and TRBJ2-7 gives the full variable domain: DVKVTQSSRYLVKRTGEKVFLECVQDMDHENMFWYRQDPGLGLRLIYFSYDVKMKEKGDIPEGYSVSREKKERFSLILESASTNQTSMYLCASSPRTSGEQYFGPGTRLTVT.

About this clonotype: One junction end disagrees with the germline gene, perhaps due to a read error. The chain links TRBV11-2 to TRBJ1-5; TRBD1 aligns across 7 bases. CDR1 and CDR2 (germline): SGHAT, FQNNGV. CDR3 length equals 16 residues. The CDR3 region is CASSRETGDGNQPQHF. CDR3 bases: TGTGCCAGCAGCCGTGAAACAGGGGATGGCAACCAGCCCCAGCATTTT. The variable domain in full, with the rest retrieved from reference TRBV11-2 and TRBJ1-5, is EAGVAQSPRYKIIEKRQSVAFWCNPISGHATLYWYQQILGQGPKLLIQFQNNGVVDDSQLPKDRFSAERLKGVDSTLKIQPAKLEDSAVYLCASSRETGDGNQPQHFGDGTRLSIL.

The sample holds many counts of this clonotype. The rearrangement links TRBV10-3 to TRBJ1-2; 10 nucleotides match TRBD1. This CDR3 is 14 amino acids long. Germline V gene data show CDR1 as ENHRY and CDR2 as SYGVKD. With V trimmed by 11 bases and J by 2 bases, 8 bases remained unmatched. As DNA, the CDR3 is TGTGCCGTAGGGGAGGGACAGGGGAACTATGGCTACACCTTC. The encoded protein is CAVGEGQGNYGYTF.

The rearrangement links TRBV29-1 to TRBJ2-7; 9 bases map to TRBD1. CDR3 size: 13 residues. Unmatched junction bases numbered 8, after V lost 7 bases and J lost 4 bases. In germline, CDR1 is SQVTM, CDR2 ANQGSEA. Here the CDR3 DNA reads TGCAGCGGAATTATAGACAGGGGGTACGAGCAGTACTTC. As protein: CSGIIDRGYEQYF.

The chain combines TRBV5-1 with TRBJ2-5; no reliable D call. CDR3 length equals 13 residues. Germline V gene data show CDR1 as SGHRS and CDR2 as YFSETQ. V dropped 6 bases and J dropped 4 bases, with 13 bases sitting between them. The CDR3 sequence: CASTPEMLETQYF. CDR3 nucleotides: TGCGCCAGCACCCCCGAGATGTTAGAGACCCAGTACTTC.

The CDR3 bases are TGTGCCAGCGACCGGGGCACGGAAGAAAAACTGTTTTTT. It specifies CASDRGTEEKLFF. The rearrangement joins TRBV2 to TRBJ1-4; D is possibly TRBD1 (5 bases). The CDR3 spans 13 residues. Trimming cost V 8 bases and J 8 bases, with 15 bases left between them. Germline V gene lookup returns CDR1 SNHLY and CDR2 FYNNEI.

This clonotype was seen ten or more times. The chain is built from TRBV25-1 and TRBJ2-1; 7 bases are shared with TRBD1. From germline, CDR1 is MGHDK and CDR2 SYGVNS. The ends lost 6 bases at V and 4 bases at J; junction bases unmatched: 9. The CDR3 totals 15 residues. The CDR3 loop reads CASRAVGQIYNEQFF. As DNA, the CDR3 is TGTGCCAGCAGGGCCGTGGGACAGATATACAATGAGCAGTTCTTC.

The table lists this clonotype with many counts. V usage is TRBV12-3 or TRBV12-4 and J usage is TRBJ1-3; 7 bases are a match to TRBD1. This CDR3 comprises 15 residues. V lost 6 bases, J lost 2 bases, and 7 bases stayed unmatched. The CDR3 nucleotides are TGTGCCAGCAGGATGACGACAGGGACTGGAAACACCATATATTTT. The encoded protein is CASRMTTGTGNTIYF.

This clonotype was seen at least ten times. V gene TRBV29-1 combines with J gene TRBJ2-5, with D unclear. CDR1 and CDR2 (germline): SQVTM, ANQGSEA. Between the trimmed V and J ends, which lost 6 bases and 4 bases, there was a span of 12 bases. This CDR3 spans 12 amino acids. CDR3 sequence (DNA): TGCAGCGTAAATGAAATAGGAGAGACCCAGTACTTC. Translated: CSVNEIGETQYF.

This clonotype occurred once. The chain is built from TRBV10-3 and TRBJ1-5, with a tentative D call TRBD1 (6 bases). The germline V and J ends were trimmed by 0 bases and 5 bases, with 14 bases remaining between them. Germline V gene data show CDR1 as ENHRY and CDR2 as SYGVKD. The CDR3 has 16 residues. In nucleotides, the CDR3 is TGTGCCATCAGTGAGTCGAGGGGGGTTGGGGATCAGCCCCAGCATTTT. It translates to CAISESRGVGDQPQHF.

The J gene is TRBJ2-2, the V gene TRBV7-3; the D is unclear. Trimming pared 1 base from V and 6 bases from J, leaving 6 bases between. The V gene's germline CDR1 is SGHTA and CDR2 FQGTGA. CDR3 size: 13 residues. The CDR3 nucleotides read TGTGCCAGCAGCTTAATGGGTGCCGGGGAGCTGTTTTTT. Protein: CASSLMGAGELFF.

In this sample, this clonotype turned up a few times. This chain uses TRBV2 with TRBJ2-5; 8 positions agree with TRBD2. The CDR3 consists of 15 residues. Germline values: CDR1 SNHLY, CDR2 FYNNEI. The J segment lost 6 bases and the V segment lost 8 bases, leaving 14 bases of the junction unmatched. CDR3 region: CASLHSGTWSQTQYF. The CDR3 DNA sequence: TGTGCCAGCCTTCATAGCGGGACGTGGTCTCAGACCCAGTACTTC.